The clone carrying this TCR beta chain was observed once. Original handling: Scientists estimated how many nucleated cells there were by amplifying reference gene primers. Profiled with immunoSEQ multiplex PCR; TCRdb holds only in-frame clones, not every one. Clone size and V and J calls were adopted from that table, with D and trimming inferred from the DNA. The table records 100,000 or so clones, 70% to 85% of them present only once. The CDR3 consists of 13 residues. The V end lost 4 bases, the J end lost 8 bases, and 15 bases lay between the germline ends. The germline CDR1 and CDR2 sequences are GTSNPN and SVGIG (reference sequence). The data belong to a study of blood T cell repertoires in COVID-19. For the study at large: Spain, Italy and the United States supplied samples that represented acute and convalescent COVID-19. In each case, the material was cDNA or gDNA derived from T cells, B-cell-depleted T cells, or PBMCs.

The source of this sequence is a woman aged 55-70 years with acute or convalescent COVID-19. Sequencing was carried out using peripheral blood. V is TRBV30 and J is TRBJ1-5; D not certain. CDR3 coding DNA: TGTGCCTGGAACCGCGGGGTCGGGGAGCCCCAGCATTTT. As protein: CAWNRGVGEPQHF.